Presented here are 27 T cell receptor beta chains from one specimen sequenced in a study of cytomegalovirus exposure and HLA in healthy donors. In the PCR, 60 Vbeta and 13 Jbeta primers were used. The repertoire was sequenced with immunoSEQ multiplex PCR; TCRdb's copy has only in-frame clones and lacks some. Of about 100,000 clones in the sample, around 74% are singletons; the top ten hold over 12%. The specimen was PBMCs. The receptors were sampled from a male donor in good health and CMV-seropositive.

The chain carries TRBV10-2 and TRBJ2-7, with TRBD1 identical over 10 bases. V shed 5 bases, J shed 4 bases, and the junction held 11 bases outside the gene matches. This CDR3 region has 16 residues. Germline V gene data show CDR1 as WSHSY and CDR2 as SAAADI. Here the CDR3 DNA reads TGCGCCAGCAGTCTGACTCGGACAGGGGGAGGGTACGAGCAGTACTTC. Translating gives CASSLTRTGGGYEQYF.

This clone showed up just a few times. The CDR3 region is CASSLQAGNVDTQYF. The CDR3 nucleotides read TGTGCCAGCAGTTTACAGGCGGGGAATGTGGATACGCAGTATTTT. The chain joins TRBV27 to TRBJ2-3; weak D call: TRBD2 (6 bases). The CDR3 runs to 15 residues. The V gene's germline CDR1 is MNHEY and CDR2 SMNVEV (reference sequence). V was clipped by 2 bases and J by 6 bases, with 15 bases between them.

This clone was seen only once. CDR3 region: CASSARAVSYEQYF. The CDR3 DNA is TGTGCCAGCAGCGCGAGGGCGGTCTCCTACGAGCAGTACTTC. The rearrangement links TRBV7-6 to TRBJ2-7, with D maybe TRBD2 (5 bases). The ends were cut back, 5 bases at V and 0 bases at J, with 11 bases in the middle. CDR1 SGHVS and CDR2 FNYEAQ come from the germline V gene. This CDR3 has 14 amino acids.

The CDR3 protein is CACRARDRVNTGELFF. CDR3 in DNA: TGTGCCTGCCGAGCCCGGGACAGGGTTAACACCGGGGAGCTGTTTTTT. The rearrangement uses TRBV30 and TRBJ1-3; TRBD1 aligns across 9 bases. The J call may be mistaken, given a closer DNA end match to TRBJ2-2. Germline V lookup: CDR1 GTSNPN, CDR2 SVGIG (reference sequence). This CDR3 has 16 amino acids.

The chain's CDR3 is CASSYSRSIRLLHF. CDR3 nucleotide sequence: TGTGCCAGCAGTTACTCGCGGTCTATACGCCTCCTCCACTTT. The chain uses TRBV6-5 and TRBJ1-6; no reliable D call. CDR3 length: 14 amino acids. Germline values: CDR1 MNHEY, CDR2 SVGAGI. The V and J ends lost 0 bases and 15 bases respectively, with 15 bases between them.

This rearrangement joins TRBV29-1 to TRBJ2-5; D gene ambiguous. Trimming cost V 6 bases and J 2 bases, with 13 bases left between them. Per germline, CDR1 SQVTM and CDR2 ANQGSEA. This CDR3 has 13 residues. The CDR3 loop is CSVDQAIQETQYF. Written as DNA, the CDR3 is TGCAGCGTAGATCAAGCGATACAAGAGACCCAGTACTTC. The full variable domain, rest sourced from reference TRBV29-1 and TRBJ2-5, is SAVISQKPSRDICQRGTSLTIQCQVDSQVTMMFWYRQQPGQSLTLIATANQGSEATYESGFVIDKFPISRPNLTFSTLTVSNMSPEDSSIYLCSVDQAIQETQYFGPGTRLLVL.

The chain carries TRBV11-3 and TRBJ2-2; 8 positions agree with TRBD2. The ends lost 2 bases at V and 0 bases at J; junction bases unmatched: 8. The CDR3 has 18 residues. Germline CDR1 reads SGHNT; CDR2 reads YENEEA. The CDR3 nucleotides read TGTGCCAGCAGCTTATCGATCGCGGGACTAGCGAACACCGGGGAGCTGTTTTTT. Translating it yields CASSLSIAGLANTGELFF.

The sample holds a few counts of this clone. V gene TRBV11-2 combines with J gene TRBJ2-5; 8 bases agree with TRBD2. Unmatched junction bases numbered 4, after V lost 2 bases and J lost 2 bases. The CDR3 totals 15 residues. Germline lookup yields CDR1 SGHAT and CDR2 FQNNGV. The CDR3 loop reads CASSLLRGGQETQYF. The CDR3 DNA follows: TGTGCCAGCAGCTTACTCCGGGGGGGTCAAGAGACCCAGTACTTC. Looking up the rest from reference TRBV11-2 and TRBJ2-5 gives the full variable domain: EAGVAQSPRYKIIEKRQSVAFWCNPISGHATLYWYQQILGQGPKLLIQFQNNGVVDDSQLPKDRFSAERLKGVDSTLKIQPAKLEDSAVYLCASSLLRGGQETQYFGPGTRLLVL.

The J gene is TRBJ1-2, the V gene TRBV10-3; TRBD1 matches 10 bases. Germline V lookup: CDR1 ENHRY, CDR2 SYGVKD. V was pared by 6 bases and J by 8 bases, with 6 bases of the junction left unmatched. This CDR3 comprises 13 residues. The CDR3 sequence: CAISGQGDMGYTF. The CDR3 DNA reads as TGTGCCATCAGCGGACAGGGGGACATGGGCTACACCTTC.

CDR3 DNA: TGCGCCAGCAGCCAAGCGGACAGGGAGGTAGCTAGTACGCAGTATTTT. Its protein product is CASSQADREVASTQYF. V is TRBV4-3 and J is TRBJ2-3; 8 bases agree with TRBD1. The V segment lost 1 base and the J segment 8 bases; nucleotides outside the gene matches: 11. CDR3 length equals 16 residues. CDR1 and CDR2 from the germline V gene are LGHNA and YSLEER.

The rearrangement uses TRBV27 and TRBJ2-7; no definite D call. The length of the CDR3 is 13 residues. The germline V gene encodes CDR1 MNHEY and CDR2 SMNVEV (reference sequence). Between the trimmed V and J ends, which lost 7 bases and 4 bases, there was a span of 14 bases. In DNA, the CDR3 is TGTGCCAGCACCCCCTCGACTGGTTACGAGCAGTACTTC. This codes for CASTPSTGYEQYF.

This clone came up a few times. The chain uses TRBV9 and TRBJ1-2; TRBD1 aligns across 8 bases. Germline trimming cut 6 bases from V and 3 bases from J; bases unmatched to any gene: 13. The CDR3 totals 16 residues. CDR1 is SGDLS and CDR2 is YYNGEE in the germline V gene. CDR3 in amino acids: CASTQGVTLEYYGYTF. The CDR3 DNA follows: TGTGCCAGCACACAGGGGGTGACATTAGAGTACTATGGCTACACCTTC.

The rearrangement uses TRBV30 and TRBJ1-2; D possibly corresponds to TRBD1 (5 bases). The CDR3 length is 13 residues. Germline CDR1 and CDR2: GTSNPN and SVGIG (reference sequence). Trimming left V 3 bases short and J 6 bases short, with 14 bases between. The CDR3 region is CAWSQLTDDGYTF. The CDR3 DNA sequence: TGTGCCTGGAGCCAACTGACAGATGATGGCTACACCTTC. Based on the CDR3 plus reference TRBV30 and TRBJ1-2, the full variable domain is SQTIHQWPATLVQPVGSPLSLECTVEGTSNPNLYWYRQAAGRGLQLLFYSVGIGQISSEVPQNLSASRPQDRQFILSSKKLLLSDSGFYLCAWSQLTDDGYTFGSGTRLTVV.

This sequence joins TRBV12-5 and TRBJ1-2; 7 nucleotides match TRBD1. The junction had 15 bases not matched to a gene; V was cut back by 4 bases and J by 4 bases. The CDR3 totals 17 residues. Germline CDR1 reads LGHNT; CDR2 reads FRNRAP. CDR3 nucleotide sequence: TGTGCTAGTGGTTGGAACTCTTGGACAGGCGATCGCTATGGCTACACCTTC. Its protein is CASGWNSWTGDRYGYTF.

This clone was counted a single time. The rearrangement uses TRBV6-1 and TRBJ2-1; no clear D. Trimming removed 0 bases at V and 15 bases at J, with 9 bases between. Looked up from germline, CDR1 is MNHNS and CDR2 is SASEGT. The CDR3 loop spans 11 amino acids. This chain's CDR3 is CASSEAARLFF. CDR3 DNA sequence: TGTGCCAGCAGTGAAGCAGCCAGGTTGTTCTTC.

The chain joins TRBV30 to TRBJ2-2, with a weak D call TRBD2 (6 bases). The CDR3 contains 13 residues. V was trimmed by 3 bases and J by 6 bases, leaving 11 bases between them. Germline V gene data show CDR1 as GTSNPN and CDR2 as SVGIG (reference sequence). Written as DNA, the CDR3 is TGTGCCTGGAGGGCTTGGGGGGCCGGGGAGCTGTTTTTT. It encodes CAWRAWGAGELFF.

This chain connects TRBV11-3 to TRBJ1-2; D is undetermined. CDR1 and CDR2 from the germline V gene are SGHNT and YENEEA. With 0 bases removed from V and 0 bases from J, the gap between germline ends came to 14 bases. The CDR3 has 17 amino acids. CDR3 nucleotides: TGTGCCAGCAGCTTAGATCTCAGCCGGGGAGCTAACTATGGCTACACCTTC. Residues: CASSLDLSRGANYGYTF.

This sequence joins TRBV2 and TRBJ2-7; tentative D call: TRBD1 (5 bases). CDR3 length: 14 amino acids. In germline, CDR1 is SNHLY, CDR2 FYNNEI. Deletions cut 6 bases from V and 2 bases from J, with 14 bases between. In DNA, the CDR3 is TGTGCCAGCAGCGGCGGATGGGGCCCCTACGAGCAGTACTTC. It encodes CASSGGWGPYEQYF. Full variable domain (outside the CDR3, taken from reference TRBV2 and TRBJ2-7): EPEVTQTPSHQVTQMGQEVILRCVPISNHLYFYWYRQILGQKVEFLVSFYNNEISEKSEIFDDQFSVERPDGSNFTLKIRSTKLEDSAMYFCASSGGWGPYEQYFGPGTRLTVT.

The chain carries TRBV28 and TRBJ1-6; 7 bases line up with TRBD1. Germline-derived CDR1 and CDR2 are MDHEN and SYDVKM. The CDR3 length is 14 residues. The ends lost 8 bases at V and 7 bases at J; junction bases unmatched: 8. The CDR3 DNA reads TGTGCCAGCCATAGGGACAGCATCAATTCACCCCTCCACTTT. Translated, it gives CASHRDSINSPLHF.

CDR3 in DNA: TGTGCCATCAGTCCGACAGGGATGAACACTGAAGCTTTCTTT. Translated: CAISPTGMNTEAFF. V gene TRBV10-3 combines with J gene TRBJ1-1; TRBD1 matches 7 bases. Trimming cost V 5 bases and J 0 bases; bases outside gene matches: 3. The CDR3 length is 14 residues. Per the germline V gene, CDR1 is ENHRY and CDR2 is SYGVKD.

This sequence joins TRBV18 and TRBJ1-3; possibly TRBD1 for D (6 bases). This CDR3 has 16 residues. Germline V lookup: CDR1 KGHSH, CDR2 LQKENI. Trimming pared 3 bases from V and 0 bases from J, leaving 12 bases between. The CDR3 here is CASSPTRQASGNTIYF. The CDR3 nucleotides read TGTGCCAGCTCACCCACCCGACAGGCCTCTGGAAACACCATATATTTT.

This clone was seen a few times. The chain carries TRBV5-4 and TRBJ2-2; TRBD2 might be the D (6 bases). The germline gives CDR1 SGHNT, CDR2 YYREEE (reference sequence). Trimming took 4 bases from V and 4 from J, leaving 11 bases between them. The CDR3 sequence is 14 residues long. Here the CDR3 reads CASSPGVATGELFF. Here the CDR3 DNA reads TGTGCCAGCAGCCCGGGGGTTGCCACCGGGGAGCTGTTTTTT.

The chain joins TRBV7-6 to TRBJ1-6, with D possibly being TRBD1 (5 bases). V gave up 5 bases and J gave up 7 bases, with 21 bases separating them. The CDR3 contains 17 residues. The germline V gene encodes CDR1 SGHVS and CDR2 FNYEAQ. The CDR3 DNA is TGTGCCAGCAGCCACCTTGGACACCGAGGTCTGAATTCACCCCTCCACTTT. The encoded protein is CASSHLGHRGLNSPLHF.

V is TRBV5-4 and J is TRBJ1-2; TRBD1 is a possible D gene (6 bases). The V end lost 0 bases, the J end lost 6 bases, and 21 bases lay between the germline ends. The germline gives CDR1 SGHNT, CDR2 YYREEE (reference sequence). The CDR3 loop spans 17 amino acids. CDR3 bases: TGTGCCAGCAGCTTGGAAACAGGGCGGGTCCTCTACCATGGCTACACCTTC. Protein sequence: CASSLETGRVLYHGYTF.

The chain combines TRBV5-1 with TRBJ2-7, with 8 bases lining up with TRBD2. V shed 9 bases, J shed 5 bases, and the junction held 22 bases outside the gene matches. Germline V gene lookup returns CDR1 SGHRS and CDR2 YFSETQ. The CDR3 spans 17 residues. This chain's CDR3 is CANPYGTSRARLDEQYF. The CDR3 DNA is TGCGCCAATCCTTACGGGACTAGTCGAGCGCGCCTCGACGAGCAGTACTTC.

The V call is TRBV7-8, the J call TRBJ2-5, with TRBD2 matching 12 bases. This CDR3 spans 16 amino acids. The ends lost 1 base at V and 5 bases at J; junction bases unmatched: 5. Germline CDR1 is SGHVS and CDR2 is FQNEAQ. The CDR3 spells CASSLGTGTSGETQYF. The CDR3 bases are TGTGCCAGCAGCTTAGGTACCGGGACTAGCGGGGAGACCCAGTACTTC.

The chain joins TRBV30 to TRBJ2-6, with 7 bases identical to TRBD1. CDR3 length: 16 amino acids. CDR1 and CDR2 (germline): GTSNPN, SVGIG (reference sequence). V trimming: 3 bases; J trimming: 0 bases; junction bases outside the gene matches: 5. The CDR3 DNA reads as TGTGCCTGGAGCTCGACAGGGTACTCTGGGGCCAACGTCCTGACTTTC. This encodes CAWSSTGYSGANVLTF.